Below are 11 T cell receptor beta chains sequenced from a single sample in a study of shared clonotypes between healthy human individuals. Repertoires were generated with immunoSEQ multiplex PCR, while TCRdb's copy carries only in-frame clones and drops some. The sample holds roughly 2 million clones, approximately 96% seen once. The sequenced sample consisted of naive CD4+ T cells sorted from blood. Subset described: CD45RA+ positively selected. These receptors were collected from a man aged 18 to 30 in good health.

The chain employs TRBV7-8 and TRBJ2-7, with TRBD2 identical over 8 bases. This CDR3 has 18 residues. Germline-derived CDR1 and CDR2 are SGHVS and FQNEAQ. V dropped 4 bases and J dropped 3; count of bases not matched to a gene: 17. The DNA of the CDR3 is TGTGCCAGCAGCTCCCTGAGAAGCGGGAGTGGTTGGGGCTACGAGCAGTACTTC. Amino acid sequence: CASSSLRSGSGWGYEQYF.

J is TRBJ2-6 and V is TRBV5-4, with a possible D match to TRBD1 (5 bases). Trimming removed 3 bases at V and 2 bases at J, with 9 bases between. CDR1 is SGHNT, CDR2 YYREEE, per germline (reference sequence). The CDR3 extends over 15 amino acids. The CDR3 nucleotides read TGTGCCAGCAGCTCCAGGGAAGCTGGGGCCAACGTCCTGACTTTC. Residues: CASSSREAGANVLTF. The full variable domain, completed using reference TRBV5-4 and TRBJ2-6, is ETGVTQSPTHLIKTRGQQVTLRCSSQSGHNTVSWYQQALGQGPQFIFQYYREEENGRGNFPPRFSGLQFPNYSSELNVNALELDDSALYLCASSSREAGANVLTFGAGSRLTVL.

The rearrangement joins TRBV29-1 to TRBJ1-1; 8 bases line up with TRBD1. The CDR3 spans 11 residues. Germline assignment: CDR1 SQVTM and CDR2 ANQGSEA. V gave up 3 bases and J gave up 10 bases; unmatched junction bases: 4. The CDR3 region has the DNA TGCAGCGTTGAGGACAGGGATAGAGCTTTCTTT. Protein product: CSVEDRDRAFF.

This clone occurred once. Other DNA sequences within the sample encode an identical CDR3. This sequence joins TRBV28 and TRBJ2-6, with D possibly called TRBD1 or TRBD2 (5 bases each). With 5 bases removed from V and 0 bases from J, the gap between germline ends came to 8 bases. Germline V gene sequence: CDR1 MDHEN, CDR2 SYDVKM. This CDR3 has 15 residues. In DNA, the CDR3 is TGTGCCAGCAGTGGGGCGGGCTCTGGGGCCAACGTCCTGACTTTC. Protein sequence: CASSGAGSGANVLTF.

This chain joins TRBV28 and TRBJ1-5; the D gene is possibly TRBD1 (6 bases). Trimming took 4 bases from V and 9 from J, leaving 16 bases between them. The CDR3 consists of 14 residues. The germline V gene has CDR1 MDHEN and CDR2 SYDVKM. CDR3 protein: CASSSPSQGRPQHF. The CDR3 DNA reads TGTGCCAGCAGTTCCCCTTCACAGGGCCGGCCCCAGCATTTT. The full variable domain, rest sourced from reference TRBV28 and TRBJ1-5, is DVKVTQSSRYLVKRTGEKVFLECVQDMDHENMFWYRQDPGLGLRLIYFSYDVKMKEKGDIPEGYSVSREKKERFSLILESASTNQTSMYLCASSSPSQGRPQHFGDGTRLSIL.

The chain couples TRBV29-1 to TRBJ2-3; the D gene is possibly TRBD2 (5 bases). Germline CDR1 is SQVTM and CDR2 is ANQGSEA. The CDR3 has 15 residues. Trimming removed 2 bases at V and 0 bases at J, with 12 bases between. In DNA, the CDR3 is TGCAGCGTTGAATCCGGAGCGGTGAGCACAGATACGCAGTATTTT. Protein sequence: CSVESGAVSTDTQYF.

The chain joins TRBV9 to TRBJ1-6, with D possibly TRBD1 on 5 matching bases. CDR3 size: 15 residues. Germline values: CDR1 SGDLS, CDR2 YYNGEE. With 2 bases removed from V and 7 bases from J, the gap between germline ends came to 13 bases. CDR3 loop: CASSVQETANSPLHF. For the CDR3, the DNA is TGTGCCAGCAGCGTCCAAGAGACAGCCAATTCACCCCTCCACTTT. The variable domain in full, with the rest retrieved from reference TRBV9 and TRBJ1-6, is DSGVTQTPKHLITATGQRVTLRCSPRSGDLSVYWYQQSLDQGLQFLIQYYNGEERAKGNILERFSAQQFPDLHSELNLSSLELGDSALYFCASSVQETANSPLHFGNGTRLTVT.

The chain combines TRBV5-8 with TRBJ2-3; D may correspond to TRBD1 or TRBD2 (5 bases each). Germline-derived CDR1 and CDR2 are SGHTS and YDEGEE. This CDR3 is built from 17 residues. V shed 2 bases and J shed 0 bases, with 16 bases lying between them. The CDR3 loop is CASSFLSGTPSTDTQYF. For the CDR3, the DNA is TGTGCCAGCAGCTTTCTTTCCGGGACGCCCAGCACAGATACGCAGTATTTT.

The chain uses TRBV30 and TRBJ2-2; D is ambiguous. The V end was cut by 2 bases, the J end by 1 base, with 5 bases between. Germline CDR1 and CDR2: GTSNPN and SVGIG (reference sequence). This CDR3 has 13 amino acids. CDR3 loop: CAWSMENTGELFF. The DNA for the CDR3 is TGTGCCTGGAGTATGGAGAACACCGGGGAGCTGTTTTTT.

The chain joins TRBV7-9 to TRBJ2-3; no firm D call. The germline V gene encodes CDR1 SEHNR and CDR2 FQNEAQ (reference sequence). Trimming shortened V by 3 bases and J by 0 bases, and 4 bases separated the two germline ends. The CDR3 totals 13 residues. The CDR3 DNA sequence: TGTGCCAGCAGCTTCTACAGCACAGATACGCAGTATTTT. Its translation: CASSFYSTDTQYF. Looking up the rest from reference TRBV7-9 and TRBJ2-3 gives the full variable domain: DTGVSQNPRHKITKRGQNVTFRCDPISEHNRLYWYRQTLGQGPEFLTYFQNEAQLEKSRLLSDRFSAERPKGSFSTLEIQRTEQGDSAMYLCASSFYSTDTQYFGPGTRLTVL.

This clone was observed a single time. This rearrangement joins TRBV30 to TRBJ2-5; tentative D call: TRBD2 (6 bases). The CDR3 extends over 15 amino acids. CDR1 and CDR2 from the germline V gene are GTSNPN and SVGIG (reference sequence). Trimming shortened V by 3 bases and J by 5 bases, and 19 bases separated the two germline ends. CDR3 coding DNA: TGTGCCTGGAGCCTCATCGGGGGACGCGGGGAGACCCAGTACTTC. It yields the protein CAWSLIGGRGETQYF.